The clone carrying this TCR beta chain was seen only a few times. Its antigen is not identified. These data originate in a study of neurological immune-mediated disorders. Study-level results: As far as clinical or MRI features were concerned, none was associated with the multiple sclerosis repertoire cluster.

The V and J ends lost 0 bases and 0 bases respectively, with 5 bases between them. The CDR3 has 13 residues. Looked up from germline, CDR1 is DFQATT and CDR2 is SNEGSKA (reference sequence). With 10-nucleotide random UMIs included, cDNA was synthesized by 5'RACE. TCRdb re-analysed the 5' RACE reads in MiXCR, keeping a single row per CDR3 protein. There are over 75,000 distinct CDR3 sequences in the sample; 5.8% occur only once, and 7.9% lies in the top ten. Time point of the sample: longitudinal time-point 2. This sequence was found in an older woman with multiple sclerosis. The sample was PBMCs. This sequence joins TRBV20-1 and TRBJ1-1; D is unclear. CDR3 sequence reads: CSAREGMNTEAFF. In DNA, the CDR3 is TGCAGTGCTAGAGAGGGGATGAACACTGAAGCTTTCTTT.